This TCR beta chain was captured in a study of identical twins. This clonotype was seen at least ten times. CDR3 size: 15 residues. The V segment lost 2 bases and the J segment 0 bases; nucleotides outside the gene matches: 5. Germline-derived CDR1 and CDR2 are SQVTM and ANQGSEA. TCRdb called the 5' RACE reads again in MiXCR, with one record for every CDR3 protein. The sample lists approximately 1.8 million distinct CDR3 sequences; around a third were seen once. The rearrangement uses TRBV29-1 and TRBJ2-3; TRBD2 matches 7 bases. Sequences were obtained from cord blood. This sequence was found in a newborn girl in good health. CDR3 sequence: CSVEQVGGSTDTQYF. The DNA for the CDR3 is TGCAGCGTTGAACAGGTGGGAGGGAGCACAGATACGCAGTATTTT.